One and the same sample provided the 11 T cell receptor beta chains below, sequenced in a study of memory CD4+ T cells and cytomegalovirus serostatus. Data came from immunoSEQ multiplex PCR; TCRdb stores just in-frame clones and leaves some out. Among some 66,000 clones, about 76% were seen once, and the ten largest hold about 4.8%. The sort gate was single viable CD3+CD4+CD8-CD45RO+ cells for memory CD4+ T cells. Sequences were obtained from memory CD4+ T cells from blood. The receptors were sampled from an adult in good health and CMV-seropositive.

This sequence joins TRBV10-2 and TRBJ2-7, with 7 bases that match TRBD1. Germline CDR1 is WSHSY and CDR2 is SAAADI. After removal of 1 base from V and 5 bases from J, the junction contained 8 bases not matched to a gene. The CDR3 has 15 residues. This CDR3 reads CASSEWKTGFHEQYF. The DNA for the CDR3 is TGCGCCAGCAGTGAGTGGAAGACAGGGTTCCACGAGCAGTACTTC.

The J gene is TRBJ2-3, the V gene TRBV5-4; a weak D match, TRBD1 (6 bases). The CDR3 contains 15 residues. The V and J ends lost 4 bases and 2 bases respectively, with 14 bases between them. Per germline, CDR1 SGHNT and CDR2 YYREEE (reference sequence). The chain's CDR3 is CASSPPDSYTDTQYF. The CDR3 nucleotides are TGTGCCAGCAGCCCCCCGGACAGTTACACAGATACGCAGTATTTT.

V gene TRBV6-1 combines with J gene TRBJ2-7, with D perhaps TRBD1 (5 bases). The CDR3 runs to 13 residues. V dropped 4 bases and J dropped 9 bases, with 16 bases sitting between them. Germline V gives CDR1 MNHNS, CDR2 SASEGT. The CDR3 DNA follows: TGTGCCAGCAGTGGACAGCCCCTACGAGGGCAGTACTTC. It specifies CASSGQPLRGQYF.

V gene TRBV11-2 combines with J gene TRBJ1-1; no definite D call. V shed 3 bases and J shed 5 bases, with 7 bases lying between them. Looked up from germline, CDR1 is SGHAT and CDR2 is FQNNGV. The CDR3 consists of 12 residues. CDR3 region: CASSFGRTEAFF. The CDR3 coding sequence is TGTGCCAGCAGCTTTGGGAGAACTGAAGCTTTCTTT.

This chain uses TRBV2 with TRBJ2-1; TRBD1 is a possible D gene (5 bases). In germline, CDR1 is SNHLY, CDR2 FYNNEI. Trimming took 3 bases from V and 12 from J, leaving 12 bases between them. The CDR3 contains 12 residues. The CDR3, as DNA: TGTGCCAGCAGTGACAGGGTTTATCCGCAGTTCTTC. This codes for CASSDRVYPQFF.

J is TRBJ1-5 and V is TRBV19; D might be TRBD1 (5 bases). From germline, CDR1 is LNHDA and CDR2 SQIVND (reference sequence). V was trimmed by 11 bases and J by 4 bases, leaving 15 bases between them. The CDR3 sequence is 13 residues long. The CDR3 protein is CAGSRTLNQPQHF. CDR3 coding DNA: TGTGCCGGCAGTCGGACACTAAATCAGCCCCAGCATTTT.

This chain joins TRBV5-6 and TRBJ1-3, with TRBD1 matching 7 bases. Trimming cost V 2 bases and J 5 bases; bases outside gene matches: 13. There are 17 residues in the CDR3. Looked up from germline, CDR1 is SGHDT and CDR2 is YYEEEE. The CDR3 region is CASSFLMGTVDRNTIYF. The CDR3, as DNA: TGTGCCAGCAGCTTCCTCATGGGGACAGTCGACAGAAACACCATATATTTT.

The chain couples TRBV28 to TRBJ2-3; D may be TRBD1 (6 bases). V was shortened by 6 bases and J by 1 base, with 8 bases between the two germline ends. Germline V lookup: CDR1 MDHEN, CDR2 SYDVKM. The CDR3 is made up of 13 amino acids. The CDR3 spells CASRRTGTDTQYF. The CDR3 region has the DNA TGTGCCAGCAGAAGGACAGGCACAGATACGCAGTATTTT. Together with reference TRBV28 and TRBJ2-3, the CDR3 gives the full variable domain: DVKVTQSSRYLVKRTGEKVFLECVQDMDHENMFWYRQDPGLGLRLIYFSYDVKMKEKGDIPEGYSVSREKKERFSLILESASTNQTSMYLCASRRTGTDTQYFGPGTRLTVL.

CDR3 coding DNA: TGCAGCGTTGAAAAGGGAGACTACGAGCAGTACTTC. Protein product: CSVEKGDYEQYF. This chain links TRBV29-1 with TRBJ2-7, with D perhaps TRBD2 (5 bases). The CDR3 is 12 amino acids. V shed 2 bases and J shed 3 bases, with 8 bases lying between them. CDR1 is SQVTM, CDR2 ANQGSEA, per germline.

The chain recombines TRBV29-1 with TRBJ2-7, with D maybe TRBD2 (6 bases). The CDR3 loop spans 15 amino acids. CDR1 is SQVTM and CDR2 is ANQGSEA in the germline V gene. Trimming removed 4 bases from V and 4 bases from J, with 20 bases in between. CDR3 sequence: CSVAGVVGRQYEQYF. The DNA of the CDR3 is TGCAGCGTTGCGGGGGTGGTAGGGCGCCAGTACGAGCAGTACTTC.

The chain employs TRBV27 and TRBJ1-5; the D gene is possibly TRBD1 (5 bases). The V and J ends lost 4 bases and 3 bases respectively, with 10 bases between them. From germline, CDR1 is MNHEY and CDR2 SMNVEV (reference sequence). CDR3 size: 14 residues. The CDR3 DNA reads TGTGCCAGCAGTTCTGAGGGACTCAATCAGCCCCAGCATTTT. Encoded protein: CASSSEGLNQPQHF.